Below, 23 T cell receptor beta chains from the same sample are listed, as sequenced in a study of immune evolution from preneoplasia to lung adenocarcinoma (dated by TCRdb to 2020 to 2023). Receptor libraries were prepared by the immunoSEQ multiplex PCR assay. TCRdb provides this immuneACCESS table in a form limited to in-frame rearrangements. Some clones are lacking; in checked studies, under half of them reflect an unresolved V gene, and why the rest are absent is not known. The sample includes about 10,000 clones, with approximately 80% observed a single time. The ten top clones hold about 4.9% of the sample. The sequenced sample consisted of FFPE minimally invasive lung adenocarcinoma tissue. The cell subset or site label on this specimen signifies: micro-invasive lung adenocarcinoma (MIA). Receptors originate from a person in their 70s with lung adenocarcinoma. Some clones in this sample may be carry-over from other donors' samples.

V and J are TRBV7-9 and TRBJ1-4, with D tentatively TRBD1 (5 bases). Germline V gives CDR1 SEHNR, CDR2 FQNEAQ (reference sequence). The CDR3 is 15 amino acids. Deletions cut 0 bases from V and 7 bases from J, with 12 bases between. DNA for the CDR3: TGTGCCAGCAGCTTAGCTCGGGGGGAAAGTGAAAAACTGTTTTTT. Amino acid sequence: CASSLARGESEKLFF.

V usage is TRBV7-8 and J usage is TRBJ2-7; D uncertain. Germline V gives CDR1 SGHVS, CDR2 FQNEAQ. CDR3 length: 12 amino acids. The germline V and J ends were trimmed by 0 bases and 6 bases, with 6 bases remaining between them. The CDR3 coding sequence is TGTGCCAGCAGCTTAGCAGGCGGCGAGCAGTACTTC. Its translation is CASSLAGGEQYF.

Only a few counts were recorded for this clone. The V gene is TRBV6-5, the J gene TRBJ1-2; D gene ambiguous. The germline V gene encodes CDR1 MNHEY and CDR2 SVGAGI. This CDR3 has 12 amino acids. Trimming took 6 bases from V and 8 from J, leaving 13 bases between them. The DNA of the CDR3 is TGTGCCAGCAGGAGCCCTAATGGAGGCTACACCTTC. Translating it yields CASRSPNGGYTF.

This CDR3 reads CASSRDSRSGEQYF. CDR3 bases: TGCGCCAGCAGCCGGGACTCCCGCTCAGGCGAGCAGTACTTC. V gene TRBV5-1 combines with J gene TRBJ2-7; a possible D gene is TRBD2 (6 bases). Deletions cut 4 bases from V and 6 bases from J, with 17 bases between. Germline CDR1 and CDR2: SGHRS and YFSETQ. This CDR3 spans 14 amino acids.

The chain combines TRBV5-4 with TRBJ2-2; 7 nucleotides line up with TRBD1. This CDR3 has 16 amino acids. Germline V gives CDR1 SGHNT, CDR2 YYREEE (reference sequence). After removal of 0 bases from V and 1 base from J, the junction contained 3 bases not matched to a gene. DNA for the CDR3: TGTGCCAGCAGCTTGGGACAGGGCTGGAACACCGGGGAGCTGTTTTTT. This gives the protein CASSLGQGWNTGELFF.

This chain connects TRBV27 to TRBJ1-4, with TRBD1 matching 10 bases. V lost 6 bases and J lost 6; bases outside the gene matches: 4. The CDR3 contains 14 residues. The germline gives CDR1 MNHEY, CDR2 SMNVEV (reference sequence). The CDR3 DNA sequence: TGTGCCAGCAGCCCCGGGACAGGGGATGAAAAACTGTTTTTT. Its protein product is CASSPGTGDEKLFF.

The rearrangement links TRBV6-1 to TRBJ1-3, with D possibly matching TRBD1 (5 bases). V was shortened by 5 bases and J by 0 bases, with 14 bases between the two germline ends. CDR1 MNHNS and CDR2 SASEGT come from the germline V gene. The CDR3 runs 16 residues. The CDR3 reads CASSKERGLSGNTIYF. The CDR3 DNA is TGTGCCAGCAGTAAAGAACGGGGACTCTCTGGAAACACCATATATTTT.

The rearrangement joins TRBV27 to TRBJ2-3; TRBD2 is a possible D gene (5 bases). V was cut by 4 bases and J by 6 bases, with 11 bases left in between. Germline V gene lookup returns CDR1 MNHEY and CDR2 SMNVEV (reference sequence). The CDR3 is 13 residues long. CDR3 loop: CASSSSGWDTQYF. The CDR3 DNA reads TGTGCCAGCAGTTCCTCGGGGTGGGATACGCAGTATTTT.

The chain has TRBV6-5 and TRBJ1-2; 8 bases are a match to TRBD1. CDR1 is MNHEY, CDR2 SVGAGI, per germline. The J segment lost 1 base and the V segment lost 6 bases, leaving 7 bases of the junction unmatched. CDR3 length: 15 residues. The CDR3 region is CASSPQGGNNYGYTF. DNA for the CDR3: TGTGCCAGCAGCCCACAGGGGGGAAATAACTATGGCTACACCTTC.

In this sample, this clone turned up a few times. This CDR3 reads CASSPRPSGATDTQYF. The CDR3 region has the DNA TGTGCCAGTAGTCCACGACCGTCCGGGGCCACAGATACGCAGTATTTT. The chain uses TRBV19 and TRBJ2-3; either TRBD1 or TRBD2 may fit D (5 bases each). CDR1 and CDR2 (germline): LNHDA, SQIVND (reference sequence). This CDR3 spans 16 amino acids. Trimming shortened V by 5 bases and J by 2 bases, and 17 bases separated the two germline ends.

The V gene is TRBV9, the J gene TRBJ2-7; tentatively, D is TRBD1 (5 bases). V lost 0 bases, J lost 6 bases, and 13 bases lay in between. CDR1 and CDR2 from the germline V gene are SGDLS and YYNGEE. The length of the CDR3 is 14 residues. The CDR3 DNA sequence: TGTGCCAGCAGCGTAGGCCTTACAGGCTCCGAGCAGTACTTC. It codes for CASSVGLTGSEQYF.

In this sample, this clone turned up a few times. In DNA, the CDR3 is TGTGCCAGCAGCAGAGTTATGGGGGCCTGGGGCAATGAGCAGTTCTTC. Its protein is CASSRVMGAWGNEQFF. This sequence joins TRBV27 and TRBJ2-1, with D possibly matching TRBD1 (6 bases). The length of the CDR3 is 16 residues. CDR1 is MNHEY, CDR2 SMNVEV, per germline (reference sequence). Between the trimmed V and J ends, which lost 6 bases and 6 bases, there was a span of 21 bases.

This chain uses TRBV18 with TRBJ2-7; 10 bases match TRBD1. There are 15 residues in the CDR3. The trim removed 6 bases at V and 7 bases at J, leaving 12 bases unmatched. CDR1 and CDR2 (germline): KGHSH, LQKENI. The CDR3 protein is CASSIKGQGDGEQYF. CDR3 DNA sequence: TGTGCCAGCTCGATTAAAGGACAGGGGGATGGAGAGCAGTACTTC.

This clone appeared a single time. Here the CDR3 reads CASSVDGAAAGDTIYF. For the CDR3, the DNA is TGTGCCAGCAGCGTAGACGGTGCGGCGGCGGGGGACACCATATATTTT. This chain joins TRBV9 and TRBJ1-3; TRBD1 might be the D (5 bases). The germline CDR1 and CDR2 sequences are SGDLS and YYNGEE. Trimming removed 0 bases at V and 8 bases at J, with 18 bases between. The length of the CDR3 is 16 residues. Combining the CDR3 with reference TRBV9 and TRBJ1-3 gives the whole variable domain DSGVTQTPKHLITATGQRVTLRCSPRSGDLSVYWYQQSLDQGLQFLIQYYNGEERAKGNILERFSAQQFPDLHSELNLSSLELGDSALYFCASSVDGAAAGDTIYFGEGSWLTVV.

The rearrangement uses TRBV28 and TRBJ1-5; D is undetermined. The CDR3 is 16 amino acids. Between the trimmed V and J ends, which lost 3 bases and 0 bases, there was a span of 12 bases. CDR1 and CDR2 from the germline V gene are MDHEN and SYDVKM. The chain's CDR3 is CASSFAEANSNQPQHF. The CDR3 DNA follows: TGTGCCAGCAGTTTCGCGGAAGCCAATAGCAATCAGCCCCAGCATTTT. Together with reference TRBV28 and TRBJ1-5, the CDR3 gives the full variable domain: DVKVTQSSRYLVKRTGEKVFLECVQDMDHENMFWYRQDPGLGLRLIYFSYDVKMKEKGDIPEGYSVSREKKERFSLILESASTNQTSMYLCASSFAEANSNQPQHFGDGTRLSIL.

The chain carries TRBV18 and TRBJ1-4, with unresolved D. CDR1 and CDR2 (germline): KGHSH, LQKENI. The V end lost 1 base, the J end lost 8 bases, and 8 bases lay between the germline ends. This CDR3 is 13 amino acids long. The CDR3 DNA is TGTGCCAGCTCACCACGGGAGAGGGAAAAACTGTTTTTT. This sequence encodes CASSPREREKLFF. Based on the CDR3 plus reference TRBV18 and TRBJ1-4, the full variable domain is NAGVMQNPRHLVRRRGQEARLRCSPMKGHSHVYWYRQLPEEGLKFMVYLQKENIIDESGMPKERFSAEFPKEGPSILRIQQVVRGDSAAYFCASSPREREKLFFGSGTQLSVL.

The V and J genes are TRBV29-1 and TRBJ2-3; D gene ambiguous. This CDR3 spans 13 amino acids. V gave up 5 bases and J gave up 2 bases, with 11 bases separating them. The V gene's germline CDR1 is SQVTM and CDR2 ANQGSEA. The CDR3 DNA follows: TGCAGCGTTAACGGCGGATCCACAGATACGCAGTATTTT. Translation: CSVNGGSTDTQYF.

J is TRBJ1-5 and V is TRBV14, with unresolved D. The CDR3 totals 15 residues. Germline values: CDR1 SGHDN, CDR2 FVKESK. The V end lost 3 bases, the J end lost 2 bases, and 11 bases lay between the germline ends. The CDR3 loop is CASSQGGEGNQPQHF. The CDR3 nucleotides are TGTGCCAGCAGCCAGGGCGGGGAAGGCAATCAGCCCCAGCATTTT.

This rearrangement joins TRBV7-9 to TRBJ2-5; D might be TRBD1 or TRBD2, each matching 6 bases. The CDR3 loop spans 14 amino acids. Germline V gene lookup returns CDR1 SEHNR and CDR2 FQNEAQ (reference sequence). Deletions cut 2 bases from V and 5 bases from J, with 12 bases between. CDR3 loop: CASSLRGERETQYF. The CDR3, as DNA: TGTGCCAGCAGCTTAAGGGGGGAGAGGGAGACCCAGTACTTC.

This clone was detected only once. J is TRBJ1-6 and V is TRBV5-4; D not resolved. CDR1 and CDR2 (germline): SGHNT, YYREEE (reference sequence). CDR3 size: 17 residues. Between the trimmed V and J ends, which lost 0 bases and 9 bases, there was a span of 19 bases. CDR3 nucleotides: TGTGCCAGCAGCTTGGACGGACGCTCCTCCACCATTTCACCCCTCCACTTT. It translates to CASSLDGRSSTISPLHF. Supplemented by reference TRBV5-4 and TRBJ1-6, the full variable domain reads ETGVTQSPTHLIKTRGQQVTLRCSSQSGHNTVSWYQQALGQGPQFIFQYYREEENGRGNFPPRFSGLQFPNYSSELNVNALELDDSALYLCASSLDGRSSTISPLHFGNGTRLTVT.

This clone is a singleton in its sample. One junction end does not reproduce the germline sequence, and a read error may be involved. V and J are TRBV6-5 and TRBJ1-5, with TRBD1 as a possible D gene (5 bases). CDR1 is MNHEY, CDR2 SVGAGI, per germline. The CDR3 is made up of 13 amino acids. CDR3: CASSSLITGARYF. The DNA for the CDR3 is TGTGCCAGCAGTTCCCTCATCACAGGAGCCAGGTATTTT.

The sample holds one count of this clone. One junction end does not reproduce the germline sequence, and a read error may be involved. The CDR3 here is CASSPGVGETQYF. Here the CDR3 DNA reads TGTGCTAGCAGCCCAGGGGTGGGGGAGACCCAGTACTTC. The chain carries TRBV7-7 and TRBJ2-5; D perhaps matches TRBD1 (6 bases). There are 13 residues in the CDR3. CDR1 and CDR2 from the germline V gene are SSHAT and FNYEAQ (reference sequence).

The rearrangement joins TRBV5-1 to TRBJ1-2; TRBD1 agrees at 7 bases. The junction had 17 bases not matched to a gene; V was cut back by 4 bases and J by 8 bases. The CDR3 spans 16 residues. CDR1 and CDR2 (germline): SGHRS, YFSETQ. DNA of the CDR3: TGCGCCAGCAGCGCTGGAACGGGACAGCCAATTCTGGGCTACACCTTC. It specifies CASSAGTGQPILGYTF.